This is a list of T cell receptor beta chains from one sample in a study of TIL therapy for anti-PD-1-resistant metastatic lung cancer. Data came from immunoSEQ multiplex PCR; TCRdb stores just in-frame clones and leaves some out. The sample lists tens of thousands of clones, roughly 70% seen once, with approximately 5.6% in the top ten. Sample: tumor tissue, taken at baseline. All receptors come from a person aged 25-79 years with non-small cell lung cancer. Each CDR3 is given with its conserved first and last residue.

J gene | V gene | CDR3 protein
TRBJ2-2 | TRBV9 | CASSVGLTANTGELFF
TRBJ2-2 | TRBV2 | CASSDPTGVTGELFF
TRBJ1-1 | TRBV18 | CASSPGEGLEAFF
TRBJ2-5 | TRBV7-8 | CASSLIASVQETQYF
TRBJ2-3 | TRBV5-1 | CASSFFPSGGAQDTQYF
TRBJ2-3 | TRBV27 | CASSPLGGSGRALDTQYF
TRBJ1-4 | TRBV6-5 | CASSKGSEKLFF
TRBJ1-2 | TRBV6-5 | CASSPRQAYGYTF
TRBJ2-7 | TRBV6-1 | CASSGLNRVHVEQYF
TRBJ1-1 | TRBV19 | CASSMMQGLNTEAFF
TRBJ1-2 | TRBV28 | CASSRLGGYGYTF
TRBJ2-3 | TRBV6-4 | CASSEQGDTQYF
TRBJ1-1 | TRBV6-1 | CASRQGQANTEAFF
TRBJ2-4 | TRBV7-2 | CASSPRDIAKNIQYF
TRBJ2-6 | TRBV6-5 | CASSLDYSGANVLTF
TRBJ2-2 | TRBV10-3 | CAISGQGSTGELFF
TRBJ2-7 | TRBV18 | CASSRTGGFEQYF
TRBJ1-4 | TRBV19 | CASSRPAGTTNEKLFF
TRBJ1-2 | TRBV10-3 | CAISAWQGDGYTF
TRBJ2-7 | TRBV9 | CASSPRGASRYEQYF
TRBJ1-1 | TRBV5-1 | CASSLEQGRNTEAFF
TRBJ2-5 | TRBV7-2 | CASSLGDRVEETQYF
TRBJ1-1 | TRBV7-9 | CAAGVVNTEAFF
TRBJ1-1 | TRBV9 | CASSVSQMNTEAFF
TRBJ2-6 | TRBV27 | CASTTEAGANVLTF
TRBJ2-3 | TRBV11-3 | CASSSGGTDTQYF
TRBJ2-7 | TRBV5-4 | CASSLRAGSGNEQYF
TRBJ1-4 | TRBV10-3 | CAISDRGLNEKLFF
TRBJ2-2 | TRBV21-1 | CASSKGQGVTSSLFSGELFF
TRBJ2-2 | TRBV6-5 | CASRFQGAGTGELFF
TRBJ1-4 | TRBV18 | CASSPTATNEKLFF
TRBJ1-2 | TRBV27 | CASTETGTGIRGYTF
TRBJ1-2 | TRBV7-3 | CASSPRGNYGYTF
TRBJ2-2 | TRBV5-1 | CASIPLTGNSGELFF
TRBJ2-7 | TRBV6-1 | CASSEKWGAGYEQYF
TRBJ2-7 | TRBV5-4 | CASSLGTGAGYEQYF
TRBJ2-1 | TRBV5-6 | CASSFRRRSSYNEQFF